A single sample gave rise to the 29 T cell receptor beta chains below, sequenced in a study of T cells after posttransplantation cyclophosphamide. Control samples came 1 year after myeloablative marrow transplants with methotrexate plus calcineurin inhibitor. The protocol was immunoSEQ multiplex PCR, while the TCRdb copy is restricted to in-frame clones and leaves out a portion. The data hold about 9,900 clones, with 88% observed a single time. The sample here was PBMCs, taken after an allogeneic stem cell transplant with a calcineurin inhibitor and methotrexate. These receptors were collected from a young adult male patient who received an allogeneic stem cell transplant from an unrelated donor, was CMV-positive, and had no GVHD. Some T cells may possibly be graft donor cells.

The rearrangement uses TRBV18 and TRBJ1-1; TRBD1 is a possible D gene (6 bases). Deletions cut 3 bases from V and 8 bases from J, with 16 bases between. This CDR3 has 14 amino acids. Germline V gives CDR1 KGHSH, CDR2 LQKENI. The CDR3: CASSPLQGRTEAFF. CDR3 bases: TGTGCCAGCTCACCGTTACAGGGTCGAACCGAAGCTTTCTTT.

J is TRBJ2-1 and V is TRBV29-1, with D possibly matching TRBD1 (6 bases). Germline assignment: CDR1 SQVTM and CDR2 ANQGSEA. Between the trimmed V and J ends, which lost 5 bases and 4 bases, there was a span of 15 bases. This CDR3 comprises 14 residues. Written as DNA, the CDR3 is TGCAGCGTTCCCAATGATAGGGGGTACAATGAGCAGTTCTTC. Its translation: CSVPNDRGYNEQFF.

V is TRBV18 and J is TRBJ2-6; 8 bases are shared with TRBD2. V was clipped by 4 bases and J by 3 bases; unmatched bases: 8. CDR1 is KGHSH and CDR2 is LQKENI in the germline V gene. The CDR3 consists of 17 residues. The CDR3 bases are TGTGCCAGCTCACGAACCGGGACTAGGGATGGGGCCAACGTCCTGACTTTC. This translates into CASSRTGTRDGANVLTF.

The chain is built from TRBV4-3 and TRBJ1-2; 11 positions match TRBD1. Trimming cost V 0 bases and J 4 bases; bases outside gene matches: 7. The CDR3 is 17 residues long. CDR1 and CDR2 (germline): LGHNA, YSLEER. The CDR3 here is CASSQETDRGLGYGYTF. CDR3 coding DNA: TGCGCCAGCAGCCAAGAAACGGACAGGGGGCTCGGCTATGGCTACACCTTC.

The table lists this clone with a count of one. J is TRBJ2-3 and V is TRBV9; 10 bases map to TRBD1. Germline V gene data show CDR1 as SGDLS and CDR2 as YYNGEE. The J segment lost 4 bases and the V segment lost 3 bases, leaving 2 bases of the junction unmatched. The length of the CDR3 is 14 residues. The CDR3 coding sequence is TGTGCCAGCAGCGGACAGGGGGCAGCAGATACGCAGTATTTT. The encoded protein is CASSGQGAADTQYF.

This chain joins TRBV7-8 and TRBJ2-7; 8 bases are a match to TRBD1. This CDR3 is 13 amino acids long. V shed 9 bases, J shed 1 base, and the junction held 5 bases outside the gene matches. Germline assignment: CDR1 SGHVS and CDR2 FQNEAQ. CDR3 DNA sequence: TGTGCCAGTACTCAGGGGGCGTCCTACGAGCAGTACGTC. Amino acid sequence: CASTQGASYEQYV.

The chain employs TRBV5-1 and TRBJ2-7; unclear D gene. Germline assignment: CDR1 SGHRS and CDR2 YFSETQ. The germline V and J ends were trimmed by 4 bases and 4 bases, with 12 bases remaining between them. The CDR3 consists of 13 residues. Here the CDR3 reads CASSLNSGYEQYF. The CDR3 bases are TGCGCCAGCAGCCTGAACAGTGGGTACGAGCAGTACTTC.

The CDR3 coding sequence is TGCGCCAGCAGCCCAGGGGACAGTAATCAGCCCCAGCATTTT. The encoded protein is CASSPGDSNQPQHF. J is TRBJ1-5 and V is TRBV5-1, with 7 bases lining up with TRBD1. The CDR3 runs to 14 residues. From germline, CDR1 is SGHRS and CDR2 YFSETQ. The V and J ends lost 4 bases and 4 bases, in that order; junction bases with no gene match: 5.

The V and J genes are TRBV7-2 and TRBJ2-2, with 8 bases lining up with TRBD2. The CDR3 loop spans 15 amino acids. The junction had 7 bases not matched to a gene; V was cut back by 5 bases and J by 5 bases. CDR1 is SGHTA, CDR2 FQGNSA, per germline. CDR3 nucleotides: TGTGCCAGCAGCCTGAGCGGGGGCGCAACCGGGGAGCTGTTTTTT. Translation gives CASSLSGGATGELFF.

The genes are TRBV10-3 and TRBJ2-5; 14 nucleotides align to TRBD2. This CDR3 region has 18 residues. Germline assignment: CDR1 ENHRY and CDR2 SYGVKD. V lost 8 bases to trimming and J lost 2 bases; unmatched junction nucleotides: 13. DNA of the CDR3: TGTGCCATCCGAATCGGACTAGCGGGAGGTGGGGGGCAAGAGACCCAGTACTTC. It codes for CAIRIGLAGGGGQETQYF.

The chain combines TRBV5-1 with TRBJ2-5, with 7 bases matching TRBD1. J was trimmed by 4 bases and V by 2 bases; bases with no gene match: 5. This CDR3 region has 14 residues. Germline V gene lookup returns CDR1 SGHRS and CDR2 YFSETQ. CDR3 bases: TGCGCCAGCAGCTTTACAGGGGTCCGAGAGACCCAGTACTTC. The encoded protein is CASSFTGVRETQYF.

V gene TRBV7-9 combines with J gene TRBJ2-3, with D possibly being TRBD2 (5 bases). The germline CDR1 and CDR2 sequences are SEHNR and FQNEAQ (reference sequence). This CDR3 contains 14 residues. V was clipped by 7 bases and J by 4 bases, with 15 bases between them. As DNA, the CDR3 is TGTGCCAGCACCCTAGAACTAGTGTCAGATACGCAGTATTTT. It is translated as CASTLELVSDTQYF.

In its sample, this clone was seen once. The CDR3 nucleotides read TGTGCCACCAGTATGGAGGGTGAAGGAAATCAGCCCCAGCATTTT. Translated: CATSMEGEGNQPQHF. The chain has TRBV15 and TRBJ1-5; D is ambiguous. The CDR3 is 15 amino acids. V lost 6 bases and J lost 4, with 16 bases in between. Germline lookup yields CDR1 LNHNV and CDR2 YYDKDF (reference sequence).

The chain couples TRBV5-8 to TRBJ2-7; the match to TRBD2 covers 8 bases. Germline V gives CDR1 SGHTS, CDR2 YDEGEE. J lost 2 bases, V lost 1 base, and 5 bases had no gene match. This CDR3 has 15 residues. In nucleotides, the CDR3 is TGTGCCAGCAGCTTGACAGCGGGAGTCGCCTACGAGCAGTACGTC. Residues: CASSLTAGVAYEQYV.

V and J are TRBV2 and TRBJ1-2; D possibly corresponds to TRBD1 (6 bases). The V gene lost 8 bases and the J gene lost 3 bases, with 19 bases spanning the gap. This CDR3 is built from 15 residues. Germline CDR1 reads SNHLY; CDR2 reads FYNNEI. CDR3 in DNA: TGTGCCAGCGTACTCGGACAGTCTCTATACTATGGCTACACCTTC. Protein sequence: CASVLGQSLYYGYTF.

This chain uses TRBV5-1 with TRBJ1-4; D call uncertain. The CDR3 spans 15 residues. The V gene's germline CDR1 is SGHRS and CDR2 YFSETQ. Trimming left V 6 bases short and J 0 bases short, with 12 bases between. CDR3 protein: CASTSNTATNEKLFF. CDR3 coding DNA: TGCGCCAGCACCTCTAATACTGCAACTAATGAAAAACTGTTTTTT. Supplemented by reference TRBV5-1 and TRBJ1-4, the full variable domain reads KAGVTQTPRYLIKTRGQQVTLSCSPISGHRSVSWYQQTPGQGLQFLFEYFSETQRNKGNFPGRFSGRQFSNSRSEMNVSTLELGDSALYLCASTSNTATNEKLFFGSGTQLSVL.

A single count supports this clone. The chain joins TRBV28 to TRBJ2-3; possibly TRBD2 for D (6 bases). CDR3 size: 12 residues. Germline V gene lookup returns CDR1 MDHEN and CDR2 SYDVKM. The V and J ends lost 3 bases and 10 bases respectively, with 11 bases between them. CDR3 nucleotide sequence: TGTGCCAGCAGTTTGAGGGCGGGGCCGCAGTATTTT. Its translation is CASSLRAGPQYF.

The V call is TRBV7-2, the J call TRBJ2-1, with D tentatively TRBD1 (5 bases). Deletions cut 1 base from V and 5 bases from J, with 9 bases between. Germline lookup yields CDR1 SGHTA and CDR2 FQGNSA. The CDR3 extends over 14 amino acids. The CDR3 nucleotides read TGTGCCAGCAGCTTAGGGGGCTGGAACAATGAGCAGTTCTTC. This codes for CASSLGGWNNEQFF.

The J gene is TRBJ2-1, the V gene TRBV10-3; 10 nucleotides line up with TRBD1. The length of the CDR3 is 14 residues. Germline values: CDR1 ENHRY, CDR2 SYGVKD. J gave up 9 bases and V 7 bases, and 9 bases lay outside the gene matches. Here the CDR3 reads CAITWDRGGSEQFF. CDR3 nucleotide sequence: TGTGCCATCACTTGGGACAGGGGTGGAAGTGAGCAGTTCTTC.

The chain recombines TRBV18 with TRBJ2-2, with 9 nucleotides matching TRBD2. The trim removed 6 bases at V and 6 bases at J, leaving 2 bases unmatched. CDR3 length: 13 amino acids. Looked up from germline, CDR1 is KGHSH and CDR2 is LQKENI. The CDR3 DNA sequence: TGTGCCAGCTCTCTAGCGGGATCCGGGGAGCTGTTTTTT. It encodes CASSLAGSGELFF. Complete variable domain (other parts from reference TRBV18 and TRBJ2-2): NAGVMQNPRHLVRRRGQEARLRCSPMKGHSHVYWYRQLPEEGLKFMVYLQKENIIDESGMPKERFSAEFPKEGPSILRIQQVVRGDSAAYFCASSLAGSGELFFGEGSRLTVL.

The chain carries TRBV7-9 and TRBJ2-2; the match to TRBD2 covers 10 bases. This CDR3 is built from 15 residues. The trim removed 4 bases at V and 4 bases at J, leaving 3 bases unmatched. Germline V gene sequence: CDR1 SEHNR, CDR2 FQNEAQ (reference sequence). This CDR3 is CASSSSGSGTGELFF. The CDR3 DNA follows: TGTGCCAGCAGCTCTAGCGGGAGTGGCACCGGGGAGCTGTTTTTT.

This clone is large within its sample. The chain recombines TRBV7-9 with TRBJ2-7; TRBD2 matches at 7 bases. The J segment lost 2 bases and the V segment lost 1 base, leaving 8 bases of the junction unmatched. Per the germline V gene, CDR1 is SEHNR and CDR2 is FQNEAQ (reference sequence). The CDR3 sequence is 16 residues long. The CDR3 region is CASSLEGGRKPYEQYF. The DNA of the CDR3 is TGTGCCAGCAGCTTAGAAGGCGGGAGAAAACCCTACGAGCAGTACTTC.

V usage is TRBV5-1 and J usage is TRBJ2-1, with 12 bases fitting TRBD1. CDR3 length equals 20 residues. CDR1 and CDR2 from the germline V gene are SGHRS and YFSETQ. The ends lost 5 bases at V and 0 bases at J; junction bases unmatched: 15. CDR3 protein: CASRRDRGLRLVSSYNEQFF. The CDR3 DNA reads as TGCGCCAGCAGACGGGACAGGGGGCTGCGTCTAGTGAGCTCCTACAATGAGCAGTTCTTC.

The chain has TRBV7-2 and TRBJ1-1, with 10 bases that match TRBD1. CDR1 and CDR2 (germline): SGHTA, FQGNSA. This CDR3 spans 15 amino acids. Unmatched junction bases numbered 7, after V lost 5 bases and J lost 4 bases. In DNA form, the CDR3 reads TGTGCCAGCAGCCTCGTGACAGGGGGCCTCACTGAAGCTTTCTTT. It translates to CASSLVTGGLTEAFF.

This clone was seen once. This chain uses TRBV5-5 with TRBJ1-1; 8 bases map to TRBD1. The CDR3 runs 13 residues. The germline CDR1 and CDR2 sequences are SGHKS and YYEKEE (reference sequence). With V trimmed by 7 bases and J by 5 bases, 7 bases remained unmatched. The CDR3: CASGDRGSTEAFF. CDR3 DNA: TGTGCCAGCGGTGACAGGGGAAGTACTGAAGCTTTCTTT.

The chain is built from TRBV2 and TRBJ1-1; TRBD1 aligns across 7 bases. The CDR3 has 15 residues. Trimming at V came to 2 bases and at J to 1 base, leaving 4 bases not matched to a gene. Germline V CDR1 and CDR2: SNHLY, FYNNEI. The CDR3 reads CASSEQGVPNTEAFF. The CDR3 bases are TGTGCCAGCAGTGAACAGGGGGTACCGAACACTGAAGCTTTCTTT.

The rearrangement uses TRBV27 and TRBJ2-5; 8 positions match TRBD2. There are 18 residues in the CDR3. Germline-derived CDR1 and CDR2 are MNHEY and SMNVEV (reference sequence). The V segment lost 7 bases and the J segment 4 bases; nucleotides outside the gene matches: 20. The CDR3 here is CASKTGVIPAGGRETQYF. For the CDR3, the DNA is TGTGCCAGCAAGACGGGCGTTATTCCGGCGGGAGGCCGAGAGACCCAGTACTTC.

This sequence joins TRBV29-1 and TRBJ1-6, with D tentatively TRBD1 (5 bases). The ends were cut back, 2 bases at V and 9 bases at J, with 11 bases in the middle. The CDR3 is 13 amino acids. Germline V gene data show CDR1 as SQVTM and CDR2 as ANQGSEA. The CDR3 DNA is TGCAGCGTTGAACTCGGGGGGACTTCACCCCTCCACTTT. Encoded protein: CSVELGGTSPLHF.

DNA for the CDR3: TGTGCCAGCAGCCCCGACAGGGGTGGAGGCTACACCTTC. Translating gives CASSPDRGGGYTF. The rearrangement links TRBV7-2 to TRBJ1-2; 8 bases are shared with TRBD1. V gave up 5 bases and J gave up 8 bases; unmatched junction bases: 7. Germline V gene data show CDR1 as SGHTA and CDR2 as FQGNSA. This CDR3 has 13 residues.